The clone carrying this TCR beta chain has just a few counts. Its specificity is not known. The data belong to a study of T cell repertoires in cytomegalovirus infection. Turning to the study itself: In public TCR beta signatures, there were indications of both CMV infection and matching HLA type.

TCRdb re-called the reads with MiXCR, one entry per CDR3 protein. The table shows 450,000 to 600,000 distinct CDR3 sequences, with over 9% occurring only once. Study conclusions and caveats: In two of eight donors, the top clonotype was HLA-C-restricted CMV-specific. Individuals carrying CMV plus the relevant HLA were identified by cumulative frequency of public TCR beta families.

This CDR3 has 14 amino acids. Per the germline V gene, CDR1 is SQVTM and CDR2 is ANQGSEA. V was shortened by 8 bases and J by 2 bases, with 16 bases between the two germline ends. Sample: PBMCs. This sequence originates from a human donor in good health (CMV status not recorded). Some clones in this sample may be carry-over from other donors' samples. The V call is TRBV29-1, the J call TRBJ2-4; D is perhaps TRBD2 (6 bases). CDR3 sequence: CSPFGGGPKNIQYF. The CDR3 DNA follows: TGCAGCCCCTTTGGGGGAGGTCCCAAAAACATTCAGTACTTC.